This is a list of T cell receptor beta chains from one sample in a study of control samples from healthy donors and cancer patients. Produced via immunoSEQ multiplex PCR; TCRdb's table is partial and in-frame only. Here the sample spans approximately 70,000 clones, about 92% being singletons. Material for sequencing was PBMCs. These receptors were taken from a man aged 55 to 70 with colorectal cancer. CDR3s include the opening cysteine and the closing phenylalanine or tryptophan. The D gene is left open where the match is weak. Rows may omit the clone size; those that give it use once, few, many or a size class.

v_gene	j_gene	d_gene	abundance	CDR3nt	CDR3aa
TRBV5-1	TRBJ2-2	NA	NA	TGCGCCAGCAGGAGTAACACCGGGGAGCTGTTTTTT	CASRSNTGELFF
TRBV4-2	TRBJ2-1	NA	NA	TGTGCCAGCAGCCCAAGGACCTGGGACACACGTTACAATGAGCAGTTCTTC	CASSPRTWDTRYNEQFF
TRBV5-1	TRBJ2-2	TRBD1	NA	TGCGCCAGCAGCTTGGGACAGGGGGGAGCCGGGGAGCTGTTTTTT	CASSLGQGGAGELFF
TRBV11-2	TRBJ1-6	NA	NA	TGTGCCAGCAGTCAAAGCAGGGTCTATAATTCACCCCTCCACTTT	CASSQSRVYNSPLHF
TRBV9	TRBJ1-2	NA	NA	TGTGCCAGCAGCGGACCGGACACGATATATGGCTACACCTTC	CASSGPDTIYGYTF
TRBV7-3	TRBJ2-5	TRBD1	NA	TGTGCCAGCAGCTTAAGGACAGGGACAGGAGAGACCCAGTACTTC	CASSLRTGTGETQYF
TRBV4-1	TRBJ2-3	TRBD1	NA	TGCGCCAGCAGCCAAGTCCGACAGGGAAGGACAGATACGCAGTATTTT	CASSQVRQGRTDTQYF
TRBV28	TRBJ2-1	TRBD2	NA	TGTGCCAGTAGGGGACTAGCGGGGGGCAATGAGCAGTTCTTC	CASRGLAGGNEQFF
TRBV11-2	TRBJ2-1	NA	NA	TGTGCCAGCAGCTTATTCCAATCAAACAATGAGCAGTTCTTC	CASSLFQSNNEQFF
TRBV5-6	TRBJ2-2	NA	few	TGTGCCAGCAGCTTTGGAACAGGCCCCCTTGGGACCGGGGAGCTGTTTTTT	CASSFGTGPLGTGELFF
TRBV3-1/TRBV3-2	TRBJ2-7	TRBD2	NA	TGTGCCAGCAGCCAAGTTTGGGGGGGGACCACGGAGCAGTACTTC	CASSQVWGGTTEQYF
TRBV9	TRBJ1-3	NA	NA	TGTGCCAGCAGCGTAGCCGGGTTCGAATCTGGAAACACCATATATTTT	CASSVAGFESGNTIYF
TRBV6-6	TRBJ2-1	TRBD2	NA	TGTGCCAGCAGTTATGGGGTGACTAGCGGGGGGAATGAGCAGTTCTTC	CASSYGVTSGGNEQFF
TRBV5-1	TRBJ2-1	TRBD2	few	TGCGCCAGCAGCTTACCCAGCGGGGCGCCCTCCTACAATGAGCAGTTCTTC	CASSLPSGAPSYNEQFF
TRBV9	TRBJ2-1	NA	NA	TGTGCCAGCAGCGTAGCCGACTCGACGAACAATGAGCAGTTCTTC	CASSVADSTNNEQFF
TRBV5-4	TRBJ2-7	TRBD2	once	TGTGCCAGCAGCTTGGATCTAGCGGGGGGCCCCGAGCAGTACTTC	CASSLDLAGGPEQYF
TRBV7-9	TRBJ2-7	NA	NA	TGTGCCAGCAGCCCGGGTAAATCCTACGAGCAGTACTTC	CASSPGKSYEQYF
TRBV10-2	TRBJ2-7	NA	NA	TGCGCCAGCAGTGAGTCTTGGGGTCCCTACGAGCAGTACTTC	CASSESWGPYEQYF
TRBV7-9	TRBJ1-3	NA	NA	TGTGCCAGCAGCTTAAATTTAGGAAACACCATATATTTT	CASSLNLGNTIYF